Listed below are T cell receptor beta chains from one sample, sequenced in a study of tumor and adjacent non-tumor tissue in lung cancer. MiXCR, applied by TCRdb to the multiplex PCR reads, yields one record per CDR3 protein. The profile shows about 86,000 distinct CDR3 sequences, under 80% of them singletons. Sequences were obtained from distant non-tumor lung tissue. Receptors originate from a woman between 50 and 59 years old with non-small cell lung cancer. Both conserved end residues are part of each CDR3. A D gene is named only where the DNA matches it firmly. Clone size is not always given. Where it is, it says once, few, many or a class for expanded clones.

>TRBJ2-7|TRBV11-2|NA|NA
TGTGCCAGCAGCATAAGCATCGGGGAGCAGTATTTC
CASSISIGEQYF
>TRBJ1-5|TRBV11-2|many|NA
TGTGCCAGCAGCCAAGGACAATCGGATCAGCCCCAGCATTTT
CASSQGQSDQPQHF
>TRBJ2-3|TRBV5-1|once|NA
TGCGCCAGCAACTTGGTGGGAGATACGCAGTATTTT
CASNLVGDTQYF
>TRBJ2-3|TRBV11-2|NA|NA
TGTGCCAGCAGCCCGGTGGGTTACTCGCTTCTAGATATGCAGTATTTT
CASSPVGYSLLDMQYF
>TRBJ1-2|TRBV28|many|NA
TGTGCCAGCAGCCGAATCAACTATGGCTACACCTTC
CASSRINYGYTF
>TRBJ1-4|TRBV6-6|NA|NA
TGTGCCAGCGACAACAGGGAGCGCGATGAAAAACTGTTTTTT
CASDNRERDEKLFF
>TRBJ1-4|TRBV29-1|NA|NA
TGCAGCGTCCGCCCACATGGGGGGGGGGAAAAACTGTTTTTT
CSVRPHGGGEKLFF
>TRBJ2-5|TRBV10-3|NA|NA
TGTGCCATCAGTGTGTCAGTGGGGGACTGGTGGGAGACTACCGAAGAGACCCAGTACTTC
CAISVSVGDWWETTEETQYF
>TRBJ2-5|TRBV5-1|few|TRBD2
TGCGCCAGCAGCCCGGGGAGAATAGCGGGAGCCCAAGAGACCCAGTACTTC
CASSPGRIAGAQETQYF
>TRBJ1-1|TRBV11-2|NA|NA
TGTGCCAGCAGCATGCTAATGTTTGGAACTGAAGCTTTCTTT
CASSMLMFGTEAFF
>TRBJ2-1|TRBV29-1|NA|NA
TGCAGCGTTGATTCTTCCGGACAGAGAAGTGGTGAGCAGTTCTTT
CSVDSSGQRSGEQFF
>TRBJ2-6|TRBV5-1|NA|NA
TGCGCCAGCAGTATAGGCGGCATCTCTGGGGCCAACGTCATGACTTTC
CASSIGGISGANVMTF